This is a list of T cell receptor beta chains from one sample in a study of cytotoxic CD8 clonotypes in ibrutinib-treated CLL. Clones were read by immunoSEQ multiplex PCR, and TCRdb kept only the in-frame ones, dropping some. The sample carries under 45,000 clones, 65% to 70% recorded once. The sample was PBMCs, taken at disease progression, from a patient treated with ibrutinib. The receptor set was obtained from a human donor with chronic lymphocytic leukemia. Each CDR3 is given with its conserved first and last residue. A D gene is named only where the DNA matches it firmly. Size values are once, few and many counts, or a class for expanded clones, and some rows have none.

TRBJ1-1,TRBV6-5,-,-,CASSYPGGNEAFF,TGTGCCAGCAGTTACCCGGGGGGCAATGAAGCTTTCTTT
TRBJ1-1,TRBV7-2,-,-,CASSLDSGRDAEAFF,TGTGCCAGCAGCTTAGATTCAGGGAGGGATGCTGAAGCTTTCTTT
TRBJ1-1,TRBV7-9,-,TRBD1,CASSKGQGALGAFF,TGTGCCAGCAGCAAGGGACAGGGGGCCTTGGGGGCTTTCTTT
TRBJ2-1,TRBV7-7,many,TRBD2,CASSLGSGRGNEQFF,TGTGCTAGCAGCCTCGGGAGCGGGAGAGGGAATGAGCAGTTCTTC
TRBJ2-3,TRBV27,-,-,CASSLIRASDTQYF,TGTGCCAGCAGTTTAATTAGAGCCTCAGATACGCAGTATTTT
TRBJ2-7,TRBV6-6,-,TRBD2,CASSRGTSGRSEQYF,TGTGCCAGCAGCCGAGGGACTAGCGGGAGGAGCGAGCAGTACTTC
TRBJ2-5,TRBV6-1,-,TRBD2,CASSAREGYETQYF,TGTGCCAGCAGTGCGCGGGAGGGCTATGAGACCCAGTACTTC
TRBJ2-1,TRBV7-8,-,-,CASSAAGWALSYNEQFF,TGTGCCAGCAGCGCGGCAGGGTGGGCCCTTTCCTACAATGAGCAGTTCTTC
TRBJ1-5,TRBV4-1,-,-,CASSQVGEPQHF,TGCGCCAGCAGCCAAGTAGGGGAGCCCCAGCATTTT
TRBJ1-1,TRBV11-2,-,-,CASSLINTEAFF,TGTGCCAGCAGCTTAATCAACACTGAAGCTTTCTTT
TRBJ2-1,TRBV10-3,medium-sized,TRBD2,CAISDSTSGEHNEQFF,TGTGCCATCAGTGATTCGACTAGCGGAGAGCACAATGAGCAGTTCTTC
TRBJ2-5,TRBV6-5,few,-,CASSKQRETQYF,TGTGCCAGCAGTAAGCAGAGAGAGACCCAGTACTTC
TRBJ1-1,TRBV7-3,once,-,CASSSEWVDTEAFF,TGTGCCAGCAGCTCCGAGTGGGTTGACACTGAAGCTTTCTTT
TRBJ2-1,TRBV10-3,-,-,CAISREPSYNEQFF,TGTGCCATCAGTCGGGAGCCGTCCTACAATGAGCAGTTCTTC
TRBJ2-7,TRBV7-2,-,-,CASSLAVGTQYEQYF,TGTGCCAGCAGCTTAGCAGTCGGGACACAATACGAGCAGTACTTC
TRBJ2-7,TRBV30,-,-,CAWRVSYEQYF,TGTGCCTGGCGGGTATCCTACGAGCAGTACTTC
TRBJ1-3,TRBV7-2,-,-,CASSLEASPLSGNTIYF,TGTGCCAGCAGCTTAGAGGCTTCCCCTCTCTCTGGAAACACCATATATTTT
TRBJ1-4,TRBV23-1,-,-,CASSQSGTRQTNEKLFF,TGCGCCAGCAGTCAATCCGGTACGAGACAGACCAATGAAAAACTGTTTTTT
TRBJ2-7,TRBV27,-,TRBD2,CASSSASGRTYF,TGTGCCAGCAGTTCGGCTAGCGGGAGAACTTACTTC
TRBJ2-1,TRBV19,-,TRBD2,CASSMYFETSEEQFF,TGTGCCAGTAGTATGTATTTTGAGACTAGCGAGGAGCAGTTCTTC
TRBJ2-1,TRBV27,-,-,CASSFYDRNNEQFF,TGTGCCAGCAGTTTCTATGACAGGAACAATGAGCAGTTCTTC
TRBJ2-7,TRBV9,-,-,CASSVEGNSYEQYF,TGTGCCAGCAGCGTAGAAGGAAATTCCTACGAGCAGTACTTC
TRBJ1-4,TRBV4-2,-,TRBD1,CASSQPLQGAGEKLFF,TGTGCCAGCAGCCAACCTCTACAGGGGGCTGGTGAAAAACTGTTTTTT
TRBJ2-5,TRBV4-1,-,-,CASSRMLGETQYF,TGCGCCAGCAGCCGGATGTTGGGAGAGACCCAGTACTTC
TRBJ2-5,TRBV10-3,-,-,CAISEEEETQYF,TGTGCCATCAGTGAGGAGGAAGAGACCCAGTACTTC
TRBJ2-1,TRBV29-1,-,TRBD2,CSVELLAGGLWQFF,TGCAGCGTTGAACTACTAGCGGGAGGGCTGTGGCAGTTCTTC
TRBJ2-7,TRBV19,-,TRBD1,CASSIETGPYEQYF,TGTGCCAGTAGTATCGAGACAGGGCCCTACGAGCAGTACTTC
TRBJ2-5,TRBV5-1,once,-,CASSLQGETQYF,TGCGCCAGCAGCTTGCAGGGAGAGACCCAGTACTTC
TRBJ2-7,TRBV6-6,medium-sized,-,CASSLKTDNYEQYF,TGTGCCAGCAGTTTGAAGACGGATAACTACGAGCAGTACTTC
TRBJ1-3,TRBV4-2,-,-,CASSQVGPGNTIYF,TGTGCCAGCAGCCAAGTAGGGCCTGGAAACACCATATATTTT
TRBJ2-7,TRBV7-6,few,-,CASSLADSYEQYF,TGTGCCAGCAGCTTAGCGGACTCCTACGAGCAGTACTTC
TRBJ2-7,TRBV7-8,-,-,CASTKADYSYEQYF,TGTGCCAGCACCAAAGCCGACTACTCGTACGAGCAGTACTTC
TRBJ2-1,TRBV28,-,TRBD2,CASRGTSLKEFF,TGTGCCAGCAGGGGGACTAGCCTTAAGGAGTTCTTC
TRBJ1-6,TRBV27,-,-,CASSLQGPANSPLHF,TGTGCCAGCAGTTTACAGGGGCCTGCTAATTCACCCCTCCACTTT
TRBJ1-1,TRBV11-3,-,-,CASSLGGRRNTEAFF,TGTGCCAGCAGCTTAGGGGGCAGGAGGAACACTGAAGCTTTCTTT
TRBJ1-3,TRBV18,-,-,CASSPLEVYGNTIYF,TGTGCCAGCTCACCACTCGAAGTATATGGAAACACCATATATTTT
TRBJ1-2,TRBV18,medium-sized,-,CASSPGTGVGYGYTF,TGTGCCAGCTCACCAGGGACCGGGGTTGGCTATGGCTACACCTTC
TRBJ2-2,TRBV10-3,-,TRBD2,CAISEGTSGSGGELFF,TGTGCCATCAGTGAGGGGACTAGCGGGAGTGGCGGGGAGCTGTTTTTT
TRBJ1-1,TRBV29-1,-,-,CSVGGGLNTEAFF,TGCAGCGTTGGCGGGGGGTTGAACACTGAAGCTTTCTTT
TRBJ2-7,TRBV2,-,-,CASSDQGSGQIPYEQYF,TGTGCCAGCAGTGATCAGGGGAGCGGACAGATACCCTACGAGCAGTACTTC
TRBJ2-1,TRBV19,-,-,CASSIGFARGKGNEQFF,TGTGCCAGTAGTATAGGCTTCGCCAGGGGAAAGGGCAATGAGCAGTTCTTC
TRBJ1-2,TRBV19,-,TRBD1,CASSPGQGGGYTF,TGTGCCAGTAGTCCCGGACAGGGTGGTGGCTACACCTTC
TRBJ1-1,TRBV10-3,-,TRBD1,CAISNGTVLNTEAFF,TGTGCCATCAGCAACGGGACAGTTTTGAACACTGAAGCTTTCTTT
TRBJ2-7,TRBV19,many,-,CASSIDHRGYEQYF,TGTGCCAGTAGTATAGATCACCGGGGCTACGAGCAGTACTTC
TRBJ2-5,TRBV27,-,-,CASSLVMGQETQYF,TGTGCCAGCAGTTTAGTTATGGGACAAGAGACCCAGTACTTC
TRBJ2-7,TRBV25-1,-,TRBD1,CASSQQGARGEQYF,TGTGCCAGCAGCCAACAGGGGGCGCGTGGCGAGCAGTACTTC
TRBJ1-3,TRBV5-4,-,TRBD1,CASSSPEQGPGNTIYF,TGTGCCAGCAGCAGTCCCGAACAGGGGCCTGGAAACACCATATATTTT
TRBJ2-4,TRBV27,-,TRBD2,CASSGREAKNIQYF,TGTGCCAGCAGTGGGCGGGAGGCCAAAAACATTCAGTACTTC
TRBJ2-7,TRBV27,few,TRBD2,CASSLEPPWTSGSFTYEQYF,TGTGCCAGCAGTTTAGAACCCCCCTGGACTAGCGGGAGTTTTACCTACGAGCAGTACTTC
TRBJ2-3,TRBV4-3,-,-,CASSQEGERGGHTQYF,TGCGCCAGCAGCCAAGAAGGAGAGAGGGGCGGTCATACGCAGTATTTT
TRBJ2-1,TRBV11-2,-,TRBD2,CASSTGLAYNEQFF,TGTGCCAGCAGCACGGGACTAGCCTATAATGAGCAGTTCTTC
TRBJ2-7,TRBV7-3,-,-,CASSLEGRTYEQYF,TGTGCCAGCAGCTTAGAAGGCAGAACCTACGAGCAGTACTTC
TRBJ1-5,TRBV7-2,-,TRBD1,CASSSRQGENQPQHF,TGTGCCAGCAGTTCAAGACAGGGGGAGAATCAGCCCCAGCATTTT
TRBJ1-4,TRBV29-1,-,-,CSVEGGKPFNEKLFF,TGCAGCGTTGAAGGCGGCAAGCCCTTTAATGAAAAACTGTTTTTT
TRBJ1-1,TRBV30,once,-,CAWSVRRMNTEAFF,TGTGCCTGGAGTGTACGGCGGATGAACACTGAAGCTTTCTTT
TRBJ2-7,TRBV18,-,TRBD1,CASSRTGTGTLVGQYF,TGTGCCAGCTCACGTACCGGGACAGGGACTTTAGTGGGGCAGTACTTC
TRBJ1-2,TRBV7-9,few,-,CASSRSGYGYTF,TGTGCCAGCAGCCGTTCGGGCTATGGCTACACCTTC
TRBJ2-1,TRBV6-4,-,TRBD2,CASSVLAGGNEQFF,TGTGCCAGCAGTGTACTAGCGGGAGGTAATGAGCAGTTCTTC
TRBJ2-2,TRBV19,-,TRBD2,CASSIVGLAGGANTGELFF,TGTGCCAGTAGTATAGTAGGGCTAGCGGGAGGCGCGAACACCGGGGAGCTGTTTTTT